Below are 3 T cell receptor beta chains sequenced from a single sample in a study of PD-1 blockade in classical Hodgkin lymphoma. Following autologous stem cell transplantation, relapse occurred in every patient, and exposure to brentuximab vedotin varied. Only in-frame clones appear in the TCRdb table, and some are missing; sequencing was by immunoSEQ multiplex PCR. The repertoire includes about 36,000 clones, about 70% of them detected once, and roughly 15% sits in the top ten. The source material was peripheral blood mononuclear cells (PBMCs), sampled before the second cycle of nivolumab. The source is a human donor with classical Hodgkin lymphoma.

The chain has TRBV4-3 and TRBJ1-1, with 9 bases fitting TRBD1. Germline CDR1 and CDR2: LGHNA and YSLEER. V gave up 3 bases and J gave up 11 bases; unmatched junction bases: 13. The CDR3 contains 15 residues. CDR3 residues: CASSQYHRGPSTAFF. The CDR3 DNA is TGCGCCAGCAGCCAGTACCACAGGGGGCCATCTACGGCTTTCTTT.

The chain is built from TRBV15 and TRBJ2-5; 11 nucleotides align to TRBD2. Germline V gene lookup returns CDR1 LNHNV and CDR2 YYDKDF (reference sequence). V dropped 1 base and J dropped 5; count of bases not matched to a gene: 9. The CDR3 covers 17 residues. Here the CDR3 reads CATSRAQASGGYETQYF. The CDR3 nucleotides are TGTGCCACCAGCAGAGCACAGGCTAGCGGGGGGTATGAGACCCAGTACTTC.

A few counts support this clone. The chain employs TRBV11-3 and TRBJ2-3; D possibly uses TRBD1 or TRBD2 (5 bases each). Trimming left V 0 bases short and J 5 bases short, with 6 bases between. Germline loops: CDR1 SGHNT, CDR2 YENEEA. This CDR3 has 13 amino acids. The CDR3 here is CASSLEGVDTQYF. In nucleotides, the CDR3 is TGTGCCAGCAGCTTAGAGGGGGTAGATACGCAGTATTTT.